A single sample is the source of the 18 T cell receptor beta chains below, sequenced in a study of Graves' ophthalmopathy and Graves' hyperthyroidism. The authors amplified TCR beta CDR3 regions from RNA transcripts. HTBI-primed RT-PCR formed the first round, and a multiplex PCR formed the second. TCRdb reanalysed the multiplex PCR reads using MiXCR and keeps one entry per CDR3 protein. Of some 350,000 distinct CDR3 sequences in the sample, 15% to 20% are singletons; the top ten hold roughly 2.4%. Sequencing was done on a sample of peripheral blood. The receptors were sampled from an adult woman with stable Graves' hyperthyroidism.

In this sample, this clonotype turned up many times. V gene TRBV7-2 combines with J gene TRBJ1-3; weak D call: TRBD1 (5 bases). Germline V lookup: CDR1 SGHTA, CDR2 FQGNSA. The CDR3 has 13 residues. V was trimmed by 5 bases and J by 4 bases, leaving 9 bases between them. CDR3 bases: TGTGCCAGCAGCCCGGGGGGAGGAAACACCATATATTTT. It specifies CASSPGGGNTIYF.

A word on this clonotype: A read error may account for a junction end that differs from germline. The chain uses TRBV5-8 and TRBJ2-2, with 9 bases fitting TRBD1. CDR3 size: 15 residues. Per the germline V gene, CDR1 is SGHTS and CDR2 is YDEGEE. CDR3 in amino acids: CASSYRGQSTGELSF. The CDR3 coding sequence is TGTGCCAGCAGCTACAGGGGGCAAAGCACCGGGGAGCTGTCTTTT.

The genes are TRBV6-1 and TRBJ2-5; D perhaps matches TRBD2 (5 bases). V lost 7 bases and J lost 3, with 18 bases in between. CDR3 size: 15 residues. Germline V gene data show CDR1 as MNHNS and CDR2 as SASEGT. CDR3 in DNA: TGTGCCAGCAATAGTCCGGGAAGAATTGAAGAGACCCAGTACTTC. It specifies CASNSPGRIEETQYF.

This clonotype was recorded at least ten times. This chain connects TRBV6-2 or TRBV6-3 to TRBJ2-5, with 12 bases matching TRBD2. Germline-derived CDR1 and CDR2 are MNHEY and SVGEGT. V lost 6 bases to trimming and J lost 5 bases; unmatched junction nucleotides: 4. The CDR3 extends over 14 amino acids. The CDR3 sequence is CASRRTSGTETQYF. The CDR3 DNA follows: TGTGCCAGCAGGCGGACTAGCGGGACCGAGACCCAGTACTTC.

This clonotype was recorded many times. J is TRBJ1-2 and V is TRBV9, with D possibly matching TRBD1 (6 bases). V was clipped by 2 bases and J by 7 bases, with 12 bases between them. CDR1 and CDR2 (germline): SGDLS, YYNGEE. CDR3 length: 13 amino acids. DNA for the CDR3: TGTGCCAGCAGCGTGGAGGGGGGGACTGGCTACACCTTC. Its protein product is CASSVEGGTGYTF.

This clonotype was detected many times. V is TRBV28 and J is TRBJ2-3, with 9 bases matching TRBD2. Germline-derived CDR1 and CDR2 are MDHEN and SYDVKM. With V trimmed by 6 bases and J by 2 bases, 12 bases remained unmatched. The CDR3 consists of 17 residues. CDR3 DNA: TGTGCCAGCAGGGGAAGCGGGGGGCGGGAGATCACAGATACGCAGTATTTT. This gives the protein CASRGSGGREITDTQYF.

In this sample, this clonotype turned up many times. The chain uses TRBV5-1 and TRBJ2-7, with 8 nucleotides matching TRBD2. Germline CDR1 is SGHRS and CDR2 is YFSETQ. V trimming: 4 bases; J trimming: 0 bases; junction bases outside the gene matches: 6. The CDR3 is 15 residues long. Here the CDR3 DNA reads TGCGCCAGCAGCGCGGGTAGCGGGACCTCCTACGAGCAGTACTTC. Translation: CASSAGSGTSYEQYF.

The chain combines TRBV4-1 with TRBJ2-7, with TRBD2 identical over 7 bases. This CDR3 comprises 20 residues. The ends lost 4 bases at V and 1 base at J; junction bases unmatched: 22. Germline V gene sequence: CDR1 MGHRA, CDR2 YSYEKL. The DNA for the CDR3 is TGCGCCAGCAGCCGGAGTCTGAGAGTGTCCCAAACTAGCGAGTCCTACGAGCAGTACTTC. The encoded protein is CASSRSLRVSQTSESYEQYF.

At least ten counts were recorded for this clonotype. The V call is TRBV29-1, the J call TRBJ1-1; no definite D call. There are 15 residues in the CDR3. In germline, CDR1 is SQVTM, CDR2 ANQGSEA. V lost 1 base, J lost 4 bases, and 16 bases lay in between. DNA of the CDR3: TGCAGCGTTGAAGGGGCGGGAGCTGCAGGCACTGAAGCTTTCTTT. Residues: CSVEGAGAAGTEAFF. Based on the CDR3 plus reference TRBV29-1 and TRBJ1-1, the full variable domain is SAVISQKPSRDICQRGTSLTIQCQVDSQVTMMFWYRQQPGQSLTLIATANQGSEATYESGFVIDKFPISRPNLTFSTLTVSNMSPEDSSIYLCSVEGAGAAGTEAFFGQGTRLTVV.

The chain carries TRBV19 and TRBJ2-7, with a tentative D call TRBD1 (7 bases). From germline, CDR1 is LNHDA and CDR2 SQIVND (reference sequence). The V end was cut by 8 bases, the J end by 9 bases, with 23 bases between. This CDR3 contains 14 residues. The CDR3 coding sequence is TGTGCCAGTGCTAGCTCTCAGGGGGGATCCGGGCAGTACTTC. As protein: CASASSQGGSGQYF.

This clonotype was seen at least ten times. This chain connects TRBV30 to TRBJ2-7; maybe TRBD2 (5 bases). Germline V gene data show CDR1 as GTSNPN and CDR2 as SVGIG (reference sequence). CDR3 length: 13 amino acids. Trimming took off 0 bases at V and 6 bases at J, with 12 bases between the two ends. The CDR3 region is CAWSVRGFGEQYF. DNA for the CDR3: TGTGCCTGGAGTGTACGGGGTTTCGGCGAGCAGTACTTC. Full variable domain (missing parts from reference TRBV30 and TRBJ2-7): SQTIHQWPATLVQPVGSPLSLECTVEGTSNPNLYWYRQAAGRGLQLLFYSVGIGQISSEVPQNLSASRPQDRQFILSSKKLLLSDSGFYLCAWSVRGFGEQYFGPGTRLTVT.

This clonotype was detected ten times or more. The chain has TRBV28 and TRBJ2-5; a weak D match, TRBD2 (6 bases). Germline loops: CDR1 MDHEN, CDR2 SYDVKM. This CDR3 spans 14 amino acids. V lost 7 bases to trimming and J lost 1 base, with 13 bases between them. CDR3 residues: CASTLGGLQETQYF. Here the CDR3 DNA reads TGTGCCAGCACCCTAGGAGGGCTCCAAGAGACCCAGTACTTC. The whole variable domain, remainder taken from reference TRBV28 and TRBJ2-5, is DVKVTQSSRYLVKRTGEKVFLECVQDMDHENMFWYRQDPGLGLRLIYFSYDVKMKEKGDIPEGYSVSREKKERFSLILESASTNQTSMYLCASTLGGLQETQYFGPGTRLLVL.

This clonotype was observed a few times. A much larger clone lies a single base off, so this may be a read error. The J gene is TRBJ2-7, the V gene TRBV6-2 or TRBV6-3, with 8 bases matching TRBD2. Germline-derived CDR1 and CDR2 are MNHEY and SVGEGT. This CDR3 spans 15 amino acids. The CDR3 loop is CASSYDREGGDEQCF. CDR3 sequence (DNA): TGTGCCAGCAGTTACGATCGGGAGGGTGGCGACGAGCAGTGCTTC.

This clonotype has a count of ten or more. V gene TRBV20-1 combines with J gene TRBJ1-2; D unresolved. The germline V and J ends were trimmed by 6 bases and 5 bases, with 19 bases remaining between them. The CDR3 has 14 residues. Germline CDR1 reads DFQATT; CDR2 reads SNEGSKA (reference sequence). The CDR3 loop is CSASGPTVDYGYTF. The DNA for the CDR3 is TGCAGTGCCAGTGGGCCGACGGTCGATTATGGCTACACCTTC.

Of note for this clonotype: One end of the junction fails to match germline, which may point to a read error. In DNA form, the CDR3 reads TGTGCCAGCAGTTCCGGGACAGGGGGTACTGAAGCTTGCTTT. Translation gives CASSSGTGGTEACF. The chain combines TRBV12-3 or TRBV12-4 with TRBJ1-1, with 11 bases that match TRBD1. The CDR3 has 14 amino acids.

This clonotype was picked up many times. The chain couples TRBV13 to TRBJ2-2; 9 bases fit TRBD2. Losses at the gene ends were 2 bases for V and 4 bases for J; bases not matched to a gene: 5. This CDR3 has 16 amino acids. CDR1 and CDR2 (germline): PRHDT, FYEKMQ (reference sequence). Here the CDR3 DNA reads TGTGCCAGCAGCTTACGGCTAGCGGGATTCACCGGGGAGCTGTTTTTT. Residues: CASSLRLAGFTGELFF.

The chain couples TRBV20-1 to TRBJ2-5, with D unclear. Germline-derived CDR1 and CDR2 are DFQATT and SNEGSKA (reference sequence). Deletions cut 6 bases from V and 0 bases from J, with 8 bases between. This CDR3 contains 12 residues. CDR3 loop: CSAATHQETQYF. The CDR3 DNA is TGCAGTGCAGCAACCCACCAAGAGACCCAGTACTTC.

This clonotype was detected ten times or more. The chain combines TRBV19 with TRBJ2-2, with TRBD2 matching over 12 bases. Germline V gives CDR1 LNHDA, CDR2 SQIVND (reference sequence). The CDR3 length is 14 residues. The V and J ends lost 6 bases and 6 bases, in that order; junction bases with no gene match: 2. This CDR3 is CASRTSGSSGELFF. The CDR3 DNA follows: TGTGCCAGTAGGACTAGCGGGAGTTCCGGGGAGCTGTTTTTT.